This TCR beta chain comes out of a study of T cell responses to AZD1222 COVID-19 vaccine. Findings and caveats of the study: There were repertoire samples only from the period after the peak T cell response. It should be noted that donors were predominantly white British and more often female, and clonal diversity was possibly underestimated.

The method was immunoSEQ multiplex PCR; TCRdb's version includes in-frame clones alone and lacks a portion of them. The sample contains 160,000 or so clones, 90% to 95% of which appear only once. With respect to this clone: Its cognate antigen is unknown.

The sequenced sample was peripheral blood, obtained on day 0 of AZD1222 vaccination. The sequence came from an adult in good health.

The CDR3 spells CASSFGQGRGNTEAFF. CDR3 sequence (DNA): TGTGCCAGCAGCTTCGGACAGGGGAGGGGGAACACTGAAGCTTTCTTT. The chain links TRBV11-3 to TRBJ1-1; 9 bases fit TRBD1. Germline V gene sequence: CDR1 SGHNT, CDR2 YENEEA. V lost 3 bases and J lost 1; bases outside the gene matches: 6. The CDR3 has 16 residues.